This T cell receptor beta chain was identified in a study of metastatic and nonmetastatic thyroid tumors. Study background: Peripheral blood and tumor or nodule samples from malignant and benign thyroid patients were compared. General study findings and limits: For both blood and tumor, malignant thyroid tumors reportedly showed significantly higher TCR beta diversity than benign nodules did.

Under the authors' procedure: Using the CDR3 differences seen across clinicopathological groups, the authors built a distant-metastasis classifier for papillary thyroid cancer, which was meant to discriminate distant-metastatic patients. With MiXCR, TCRdb called clones anew from the PCR reads. TCRdb's processing, not the study's, gives the V and J calls here. The top ten clones hold approximately 11% of a sample with 85,000 to 100,000 clones, about 13% of them seen once. No treatment of any kind had been given to any patient before thyroid surgery. CDR1 and CDR2 (germline): DFQATT, SNEGSKA (reference sequence). V was cut by 0 bases and J by 1 base, with 6 bases left in between. The CDR3 consists of 14 residues. This clone showed up many times. Its antigen is undetermined.

The sequence came from a female donor with papillary thyroid cancer or a benign thyroid nodule (not recorded which). Some clones in this sample may be carry-over from other donors' samples. The specimen sequenced was blood. This chain uses TRBV20-1 with TRBJ1-4; no firm D call. The CDR3 DNA reads TGCAGTGCTAGAGAGGGGAGAACTAATGAAAAACTGTTTTTT. This sequence encodes CSAREGRTNEKLFF.